Given below is one T cell receptor (beta chain) in context. Its antigen is still unknown. Germline V gene lookup returns CDR1 LGHNA and CDR2 YNFKEQ. J lost 0 bases, V lost 0 bases, and 12 bases had no gene match. The CDR3 totals 19 residues. PCR used 60 Vbeta primers and 13 Jbeta primers. Measured with immunoSEQ multiplex PCR; TCRdb has only the in-frame clones, and not every one. Of over 150,000 clones listed, over 75% were seen once; the top ten hold roughly 5.5%. The data were taken from a study of cytomegalovirus exposure and HLA in healthy donors. Study details: Earlier work reported 117 million unique TCR beta sequences from 170 million or so T cells. Tens of millions of unique TCR sequences came from HLA-typed donors in an early release.

Study results and caveats: Association of 15,000 to 20,000 TCR beta sequences with HLA alleles was found at 0.05 false discovery rate in a later analysis.

The receptor's source is a woman aged 40 to 50 in good health and CMV-seropositive. The rearrangement joins TRBV4-2 to TRBJ2-3; 7 bases map to TRBD2. Specimen: PBMCs. The DNA for the CDR3 is TGTGCCAGCAGCCAAGATTATTGGGCTAGCGGCTATAGCACAGATACGCAGTATTTT. Protein sequence: CASSQDYWASGYSTDTQYF.